The 14 T cell receptor beta chains presented below share a single source sample, sequenced in a study of Ad26.COV2.S vaccination and SARS-CoV-2 variants. Using immunoSEQ multiplex PCR, the repertoire was profiled, and TCRdb retains in-frame clones only, with some absent. The profile covers roughly 420,000 clones, with 89% appearing a single time and about 2.5% taken by the ten largest. The treatment is: about 20 received Ad26.COV2.S at low or high dose, single or two shots; several received placebo; per-sample allocation not given. Samples came from day 63 after the first vaccine or placebo injection. Sequencing was performed on peripheral blood, taken in a trial of Ad26.COV2.S vaccine versus placebo. Receptors were obtained from a person between 18 and 59 years old who received the Ad26.COV2.S COVID-19 vaccine or a placebo.

The chain has TRBV30 and TRBJ1-1, with 7 nucleotides matching TRBD1. The CDR3 totals 13 residues. The J segment lost 1 base and the V segment lost 5 bases, leaving 4 bases of the junction unmatched. Germline V lookup: CDR1 GTSNPN, CDR2 SVGIG (reference sequence). The CDR3 sequence: CAWEGQPNTEAFF. The CDR3 bases are TGTGCCTGGGAGGGACAGCCGAACACTGAAGCTTTCTTT.

This chain joins TRBV6-2 or TRBV6-3 and TRBJ2-2; 9 bases align to TRBD2. Trimming took 1 base from V and 3 from J; bases not matched to a gene: 6. The CDR3 extends over 17 amino acids. CDR1 is MNHEY and CDR2 is SVGEGT in the germline V gene. In nucleotides, the CDR3 is TGTGCCAGCAGTTACTGGGGGACTAGCAGGTACACCGGGGAGCTGTTTTTT. Its translation is CASSYWGTSRYTGELFF.

This clone has just one count. The V gene is TRBV21-1, the J gene TRBJ2-7; the table's D call, TRBD1, has no DNA check behind it. TRBV21-1 is a documented pseudogene. CDR3 length equals 15 residues. The chain's CDR3 is CASSSGTGGGYEQYV. The CDR3 DNA reads as TGTGCCAGCAGCTCGGGGACAGGGGGCGGTTACGAGCAGTACGTC.

The chain uses TRBV7-3 and TRBJ2-2; D ambiguous. This CDR3 is 14 amino acids long. Deletions cut 1 base from V and 6 bases from J, with 9 bases between. In germline, CDR1 is SGHTA, CDR2 FQGTGA. The CDR3 nucleotides read TGTGCCAGCAGCTTAAGGCAGTTGTCCGGGGAGCTGTTTTTT. Translating gives CASSLRQLSGELFF.

The chain couples TRBV7-8 to TRBJ2-2; 11 bases are shared with TRBD2. Germline CDR1 SGHVS, CDR2 FQNEAQ. The CDR3 spans 16 residues. J gave up 5 bases and V 3 bases, and 5 bases lay outside the gene matches. CDR3 DNA: TGTGCCAGCAGCTTCGGACTAGCGGGTGGGACCGGGGAGCTGTTTTTT. It yields the protein CASSFGLAGGTGELFF.

The V and J genes are TRBV28 and TRBJ2-7, with D maybe TRBD1 (5 bases). The CDR3 runs to 14 residues. Per germline, CDR1 MDHEN and CDR2 SYDVKM. Trimming left V 6 bases short and J 1 base short, with 13 bases between. The CDR3: CASSEPGISYEQYF. DNA of the CDR3: TGTGCCAGCAGCGAACCAGGGATTTCCTACGAGCAGTACTTC.

J is TRBJ1-3 and V is TRBV28; D call uncertain. Germline V lookup: CDR1 MDHEN, CDR2 SYDVKM. This CDR3 spans 15 amino acids. The germline V and J ends were trimmed by 3 bases and 0 bases, with 9 bases remaining between them. The CDR3 region is CASSFLFHSGNTIYF. DNA of the CDR3: TGTGCCAGCAGTTTTTTGTTCCACTCTGGAAACACCATATATTTT.

This rearrangement joins TRBV28 to TRBJ2-7; D not certain. CDR1 is MDHEN, CDR2 SYDVKM, per germline. The V end was cut by 6 bases, the J end by 0 bases, with 12 bases between. This CDR3 is built from 14 residues. CDR3 DNA sequence: TGTGCCAGCAGCCGGGTTTGGGGCTCCTACGAGCAGTACTTC. As protein: CASSRVWGSYEQYF.

This clone was observed a single time. This chain uses TRBV15 with TRBJ1-5, with unresolved D. V lost 5 bases to trimming and J lost 15 bases, with 20 bases between them. Germline V gene sequence: CDR1 LNHNV, CDR2 YYDKDF (reference sequence). The CDR3 is 13 amino acids. The DNA for the CDR3 is TGTGCCACCAGCCCCGCCCCGGCACACCTCAGGCATTTT. This encodes CATSPAPAHLRHF.

The V and J genes are TRBV3-1 (or the pseudogene TRBV3-2) and TRBJ2-1; D ambiguous. CDR1 and CDR2 from the germline V gene are LGHDT and YNNKEL (reference sequence). Between the trimmed V and J ends, which lost 0 bases and 2 bases, there was a span of 8 bases. The length of the CDR3 is 15 residues. Here the CDR3 reads CASSQDFGPYNEQFF. CDR3 sequence (DNA): TGTGCCAGCAGCCAAGATTTTGGCCCCTACAATGAGCAGTTCTTC.

This clone was counted a single time. The CDR3 sequence: CASRPLDSYGYTF. CDR3 sequence (DNA): TGTGCCAGCAGACCTCTCGACAGCTATGGCTACACCTTC. This chain links TRBV3-1 (or the pseudogene TRBV3-2) with TRBJ1-2, with a tentative D call TRBD1 (5 bases). CDR1 is LGHDT and CDR2 is YNNKEL in the germline V gene (reference sequence). This CDR3 has 13 residues. Trimming left V 6 bases short and J 4 bases short, with 12 bases between.

The chain recombines TRBV2 with TRBJ2-7, with D hard to call. CDR3 length: 13 residues. Trimming removed 1 base from V and 2 bases from J, with 6 bases in between. The germline CDR1 and CDR2 sequences are SNHLY and FYNNEI. Here the CDR3 DNA reads TGTGCCAGCAGTGAAGGCCAGACCTACGAGCAGTACGTC. This sequence encodes CASSEGQTYEQYV.

The genes are TRBV28 and TRBJ1-4, with D tentatively TRBD1 (5 bases). The CDR3 totals 17 residues. Germline V gene lookup returns CDR1 MDHEN and CDR2 SYDVKM. The germline V and J ends were trimmed by 6 bases and 7 bases, with 24 bases remaining between them. CDR3 nucleotides: TGTGCCAGCAGCCAACCCATAAGGGGCCTCGGGGTTGAAAAACTGTTTTTT. This codes for CASSQPIRGLGVEKLFF.

The chain carries TRBV11-2 and TRBJ2-7, with D maybe TRBD1 (6 bases). CDR1 is SGHAT, CDR2 FQNNGV, per germline. CDR3 length: 12 residues. The V gene lost 3 bases and the J gene lost 7 bases, with 10 bases spanning the gap. The CDR3 spells CASSFLGQEQYF. The CDR3 DNA is TGTGCCAGCAGCTTCTTAGGACAGGAGCAGTACTTC.